What follows are 32 T cell receptor beta chains derived from one specimen sequenced in a study of human T cells and chemical hapten exposure. TCRdb ran MiXCR on the RACE reads and lists one entry per CDR3 protein. Of fewer than 60,000 distinct CDR3 sequences in the sample, about 10% were seen once. As to time point: pre-sensitization, week 0. Treatment specified: therapeutic diphenylcyclopropenone sensitization with weekly scalp DPC. Sequencing used whole blood, obtained in connection with sensitization to the hapten diphenylcyclopropenone (DPC). These receptors came from a middle-aged woman with alopecia areata. Some clones in this sample may be carry-over from other donors' samples.

This clonotype was observed a handful of times. The CDR3 nucleotides are TGTGCCAGCGGCCCAGGGCTGCCTAATGAAAAACTGTTTTTT. Protein: CASGPGLPNEKLFF. The rearrangement joins TRBV7-2 to TRBJ1-4; possible D gene TRBD1, 5 bases. Germline V gives CDR1 SGHTA, CDR2 FQGNSA. The CDR3 spans 14 residues. With 8 bases removed from V and 3 bases from J, the gap between germline ends came to 13 bases.

The chain recombines TRBV4-3 with TRBJ1-3, with D hard to call. This CDR3 is 16 amino acids long. V dropped 0 bases and J dropped 3 bases, with 12 bases sitting between them. Per germline, CDR1 LGHNA and CDR2 YSLEER. CDR3 sequence reads: CASSQDLAHSGNTIYF. The CDR3 DNA reads as TGCGCCAGCAGCCAAGATCTCGCCCACAGTGGAAACACCATATATTTT.

Many counts were recorded for this clonotype. V usage is TRBV7-9 and J usage is TRBJ2-1, with D tentatively TRBD2 (6 bases). The V gene's germline CDR1 is SEHNR and CDR2 FQNEAQ (reference sequence). Trimming shortened V by 5 bases and J by 7 bases, and 18 bases separated the two germline ends. This CDR3 has 15 amino acids. CDR3 nucleotide sequence: TGTGCCAGCAGCCGGTTGATGCGGGATAGGAATGAGCAGTTCTTC. As protein: CASSRLMRDRNEQFF. The whole variable domain, filled in from reference TRBV7-9 and TRBJ2-1, reads DTGVSQNPRHKITKRGQNVTFRCDPISEHNRLYWYRQTLGQGPEFLTYFQNEAQLEKSRLLSDRFSAERPKGSFSTLEIQRTEQGDSAMYLCASSRLMRDRNEQFFGPGTRLTVL.

There are many counts of this clonotype. The chain is built from TRBV11-2 and TRBJ1-3; TRBD1 matches 11 bases. CDR1 SGHAT and CDR2 FQNNGV come from the germline V gene. The junction had 3 bases not matched to a gene; V was cut back by 5 bases and J by 0 bases. The CDR3 length is 16 residues. In DNA form, the CDR3 reads TGTGCCAGCAGCACAGGACAGGGGGCCTCTGGAAACACCATATATTTT. Protein sequence: CASSTGQGASGNTIYF.

This clonotype was seen repeatedly, ten times or more. The chain has TRBV7-2 and TRBJ1-2; weak D call: TRBD1 (5 bases). Germline V gene lookup returns CDR1 SGHTA and CDR2 FQGNSA. V was shortened by 1 base and J by 2 bases, with 11 bases between the two germline ends. The CDR3 is 15 residues long. The CDR3 DNA follows: TGTGCCAGCAGCTTAGGGGCAGGGACCAACTATGGCTACACCTTC. Translation gives CASSLGAGTNYGYTF. The whole variable domain, filled in from reference TRBV7-2 and TRBJ1-2, reads GAGVSQSPSNKVTEKGKDVELRCDPISGHTALYWYRQSLGQGLEFLIYFQGNSAPDKSGLPSDRFSAERTGGSVSTLTIQRTQQEDSAVYLCASSLGAGTNYGYTFGSGTRLTVV.

This clonotype was counted at least ten times. V and J are TRBV30 and TRBJ1-2; no definite D call. CDR3 length: 13 residues. The V gene lost 1 base and the J gene lost 4 bases, with 10 bases spanning the gap. Germline CDR1 reads GTSNPN; CDR2 reads SVGIG (reference sequence). CDR3 DNA: TGTGCCTGGAGTGAGCAGACTCTCTATGGCTACACCTTC. Translating it yields CAWSEQTLYGYTF.

The genes are TRBV20-1 and TRBJ1-1; TRBD1 might be the D (5 bases). Germline-derived CDR1 and CDR2 are DFQATT and SNEGSKA (reference sequence). Trimming removed 7 bases from V and 2 bases from J, with 26 bases in between. This CDR3 comprises 17 residues. Here the CDR3 DNA reads TGCAGTGGCAAGGGGTCAGGGTCAGTAGTGGGAAACACTGAAGCTTTCTTT. The encoded protein is CSGKGSGSVVGNTEAFF.

J is TRBJ2-3 and V is TRBV11-2; D is unclear. This CDR3 has 12 residues. Looked up from germline, CDR1 is SGHAT and CDR2 is FQNNGV. V lost 1 base, J lost 14 bases, and 13 bases lay in between. CDR3 nucleotides: TGTGCCAGCAGCTTAGGGCTTCTTCGGTCGTATTTT. Amino acids: CASSLGLLRSYF.

The chain carries TRBV5-4 and TRBJ2-1; D not resolved. The V end was cut by 4 bases, the J end by 10 bases, with 15 bases between. CDR1 SGHNT and CDR2 YYREEE come from the germline V gene (reference sequence). This CDR3 contains 13 residues. CDR3 sequence (DNA): TGTGCCAGCAGCCGACCCCCCGGCGCGGAGCAGTTCTTC. This sequence encodes CASSRPPGAEQFF.

This clonotype was seen more than once but under ten times. The rearrangement joins TRBV7-2 to TRBJ2-7; the D gene is possibly TRBD1 (6 bases). From germline, CDR1 is SGHTA and CDR2 FQGNSA. Trimming took off 4 bases at V and 5 bases at J, with 15 bases between the two ends. The CDR3 totals 14 residues. The CDR3 DNA reads as TGTGCCAGCAGCTACTTACAGGGTCGGAACGAGCAGTACTTC. It translates to CASSYLQGRNEQYF.

The V gene is TRBV7-2, the J gene TRBJ2-3, with D hard to call. V shed 2 bases and J shed 4 bases, with 7 bases lying between them. This CDR3 spans 13 amino acids. CDR1 and CDR2 (germline): SGHTA, FQGNSA. Here the CDR3 reads CASSLLKSDTQYF. The CDR3, as DNA: TGTGCCAGCAGCTTATTAAAGTCAGATACGCAGTATTTT. The full variable domain, with the rest looked up from reference TRBV7-2 and TRBJ2-3, is GAGVSQSPSNKVTEKGKDVELRCDPISGHTALYWYRQSLGQGLEFLIYFQGNSAPDKSGLPSDRFSAERTGGSVSTLTIQRTQQEDSAVYLCASSLLKSDTQYFGPGTRLTVL.

CDR3: CASSSPGQTIKQYF. CDR3 sequence (DNA): TGTGCCAGCAGTTCTCCGGGACAGACGATCAAGCAGTACTTC. The chain is built from TRBV7-2 and TRBJ2-7; 7 bases line up with TRBD1. V lost 6 bases and J lost 8; bases outside the gene matches: 13. The length of the CDR3 is 14 residues. Germline lookup yields CDR1 SGHTA and CDR2 FQGNSA.

The chain recombines TRBV11-2 with TRBJ2-3, with 8 bases fitting TRBD2. The CDR3 extends over 17 amino acids. CDR1 is SGHAT, CDR2 FQNNGV, per germline. The trim removed 4 bases at V and 2 bases at J, leaving 11 bases unmatched. The CDR3 loop reads CASSSHRLASSTDTQYF. CDR3 DNA sequence: TGTGCCAGCAGCTCCCATCGACTAGCGAGCTCCACAGATACGCAGTATTTT. The full variable domain, rest sourced from reference TRBV11-2 and TRBJ2-3, is EAGVAQSPRYKIIEKRQSVAFWCNPISGHATLYWYQQILGQGPKLLIQFQNNGVVDDSQLPKDRFSAERLKGVDSTLKIQPAKLEDSAVYLCASSSHRLASSTDTQYFGPGTRLTVL.

The chain recombines TRBV7-8 with TRBJ1-1; D is undetermined. Germline lookup yields CDR1 SGHVS and CDR2 FQNEAQ. Trimming shortened V by 4 bases and J by 6 bases, and 9 bases separated the two germline ends. CDR3 length: 12 amino acids. DNA of the CDR3: TGTGCCAGCAGCTCCCGAATAGCTGAAGCTTTCTTT. Translating gives CASSSRIAEAFF.

The table lists this clonotype with many counts. This rearrangement joins TRBV15 to TRBJ2-4; the D gene is possibly TRBD2 (6 bases). The CDR3 has 14 amino acids. Germline V gives CDR1 LNHNV, CDR2 YYDKDF (reference sequence). The V and J ends lost 0 bases and 9 bases respectively, with 12 bases between them. The CDR3 spells CATSRETRGGIQYF. The CDR3, as DNA: TGTGCCACCAGCAGAGAGACGAGGGGAGGCATTCAGTACTTC.

Ten or more counts support this clonotype. The chain employs TRBV7-6 and TRBJ2-1, with 7 positions matching TRBD1. V trimming: 4 bases; J trimming: 4 bases; junction bases outside the gene matches: 10. This CDR3 is built from 16 residues. CDR1 SGHVS and CDR2 FNYEAQ come from the germline V gene. The CDR3 spells CASSSSGQAIYNEQFF. CDR3 sequence (DNA): TGTGCCAGCAGCTCTAGTGGACAGGCGATATACAATGAGCAGTTCTTC.

This chain connects TRBV29-1 to TRBJ2-3, with unresolved D. The CDR3 consists of 14 residues. With 6 bases removed from V and 0 bases from J, the gap between germline ends came to 13 bases. CDR1 is SQVTM and CDR2 is ANQGSEA in the germline V gene. The CDR3 protein is CSVSDLPSTDTQYF. The CDR3 nucleotides are TGCAGCGTGAGCGACCTTCCGAGCACAGATACGCAGTATTTT.

The gene calls are TRBV7-8 and TRBJ1-4, with D uncertain. There are 16 residues in the CDR3. Trimming took off 3 bases at V and 4 bases at J, with 15 bases between the two ends. In germline, CDR1 is SGHVS, CDR2 FQNEAQ. The CDR3 DNA follows: TGTGCCAGCAGCTTGGGCAGCTCCATCCTTAATGAAAAACTGTTTTTT. Translating it yields CASSLGSSILNEKLFF.

This chain links TRBV20-1 with TRBJ1-2; no firm D call. The CDR3 totals 9 residues. Trimming stripped 6 bases from V and 3 bases from J, with 2 bases between. CDR1 DFQATT and CDR2 SNEGSKA come from the germline V gene (reference sequence). CDR3: CSADYGYTF. The CDR3, as DNA: TGCAGTGCGGACTATGGCTACACCTTC.

In this sample, this clonotype turned up many times. The chain recombines TRBV6-5 with TRBJ1-2; D remains unclear. The germline V gene encodes CDR1 MNHEY and CDR2 SVGAGI. The CDR3 spans 16 residues. V dropped 0 bases and J dropped 6 bases, with 17 bases sitting between them. CDR3 nucleotide sequence: TGTGCCAGCAGTTACTCCCTTGCGGCCGGGCAAGATGGCTACACCTTC. Amino acid sequence: CASSYSLAAGQDGYTF.

This clonotype has just a few counts. The chain links TRBV2 to TRBJ2-5; 8 bases line up with TRBD2. V trimming: 6 bases; J trimming: 1 base; junction bases outside the gene matches: 16. Per germline, CDR1 SNHLY and CDR2 FYNNEI. This CDR3 comprises 18 residues. CDR3 in amino acids: CASRNGASGPQAQETQYF. The CDR3 DNA reads TGTGCCAGCAGGAACGGGGCTAGCGGGCCACAAGCCCAAGAGACCCAGTACTTC.

The chain carries TRBV7-2 and TRBJ1-4; D gene unclear. Germline CDR1 reads SGHTA; CDR2 reads FQGNSA. The CDR3 contains 16 residues. The V gene lost 2 bases and the J gene lost 8 bases, with 18 bases spanning the gap. The CDR3 DNA reads as TGTGCCAGCAGCTTACAGGCGGCCTCAGTAGGGGAAAAACTGTTTTTT. Translation gives CASSLQAASVGEKLFF.

This chain connects TRBV7-7 to TRBJ1-1; possible D gene TRBD1, 5 bases. The CDR3 covers 17 residues. Per germline, CDR1 SSHAT and CDR2 FNYEAQ (reference sequence). V dropped 5 bases and J dropped 5 bases, with 24 bases sitting between them. The CDR3: CASSPLRAGFLGTEAFF. In nucleotides, the CDR3 is TGTGCCAGCAGCCCCCTCCGGGCAGGGTTTTTGGGGACTGAAGCTTTCTTT.

This clonotype was detected ten times or more. The chain uses TRBV5-6 and TRBJ2-7; TRBD2 matches at 9 bases. Trimming removed 4 bases from V and 0 bases from J; junction bases left unmatched: 8. Germline V lookup: CDR1 SGHDT, CDR2 YYEEEE. CDR3 length: 16 residues. CDR3 nucleotides: TGTGCCAGCAGCCCGGGACTAGCCCAACTCTCCTACGAGCAGTACTTC. Translation: CASSPGLAQLSYEQYF.

The sample holds a few counts of this clonotype. This chain joins TRBV7-9 and TRBJ2-1; TRBD2 matches 10 bases. Germline V gene lookup returns CDR1 SEHNR and CDR2 FQNEAQ (reference sequence). This CDR3 is built from 16 residues. The V segment lost 4 bases and the J segment 0 bases; nucleotides outside the gene matches: 3. CDR3 DNA sequence: TGTGCCAGCAGCTCATTAGCGGGAGGCTCCTACAATGAGCAGTTCTTC. This sequence encodes CASSSLAGGSYNEQFF.

In this sample, this clonotype turned up many times. The chain uses TRBV12-3 or TRBV12-4 and TRBJ1-2, with a tentative D call TRBD1 (5 bases). The CDR3 runs to 14 residues. Trimming took off 9 bases at V and 4 bases at J, with 18 bases between the two ends. In nucleotides, the CDR3 is TGTGCCAGTGTCCAGGGCCTGCAAAGCTATGGCTACACCTTC. Protein product: CASVQGLQSYGYTF.

This clonotype was found many times. The rearrangement links TRBV7-9 to TRBJ1-2; no firm D call. V was clipped by 5 bases and J by 3 bases, with 13 bases between them. This CDR3 spans 14 amino acids. Germline V lookup: CDR1 SEHNR, CDR2 FQNEAQ (reference sequence). CDR3 bases: TGTGCCAGCAGCCCCCCGGTCCGGGACTATGGCTACACCTTC. Protein product: CASSPPVRDYGYTF.

This clonotype was seen at least ten times. Its ends do not fully match the called genes, so a read error is possible. This chain links TRBV7-2 with TRBJ2-6; weak D call: TRBD2 (6 bases). This CDR3 has 15 residues. CDR1 and CDR2 from the germline V gene are SGHTA and FQGNSA. CDR3 protein: CASSLAHSGANVLTF. CDR3 coding DNA: TGTGCCAGCAGCCTAGCGCATTCTGGGGCCAACGTCCTGACTTTC.

This clonotype was detected many times. This CDR3 is CASSPAGSPYEQYF. In DNA form, the CDR3 reads TGTGCCAGCAGCCCTGCCGGGTCCCCCTACGAGCAGTACTTC. This rearrangement joins TRBV3-1 to TRBJ2-7; no clear D gene. Germline V gene sequence: CDR1 LGHDT, CDR2 YNNKEL (reference sequence). The CDR3 loop spans 14 amino acids. Between the trimmed V and J ends, which lost 4 bases and 2 bases, there was a span of 12 bases.

This clonotype was observed a handful of times. The chain recombines TRBV7-2 with TRBJ2-7, with D tentatively TRBD1 or TRBD2 (5 bases each). V shed 3 bases and J shed 3 bases, with 12 bases lying between them. Germline assignment: CDR1 SGHTA and CDR2 FQGNSA. CDR3 length: 14 residues. CDR3 sequence (DNA): TGTGCCAGCAGCTTTATGGGACGCTACTACGAGCAGTACTTC. It is translated as CASSFMGRYYEQYF.

This clonotype was recorded at least ten times. CDR3 protein: CSVVEGLAGATDTQYF. The CDR3 DNA reads as TGCAGCGTTGTGGAGGGGCTAGCGGGGGCGACAGATACGCAGTATTTT. The chain uses TRBV29-1 and TRBJ2-3, with 10 bases identical to TRBD2. Germline assignment: CDR1 SQVTM and CDR2 ANQGSEA. The CDR3 extends over 16 amino acids. V lost 4 bases to trimming and J lost 3 bases; unmatched junction nucleotides: 10.

Here the CDR3 reads CASSPGGEPQHF. The CDR3 bases are TGTGCCAGCTCACCAGGGGGTGAGCCCCAGCATTTT. The chain carries TRBV18 and TRBJ1-5; TRBD1 might be the D (5 bases). This CDR3 contains 12 residues. Between the trimmed V and J ends, which lost 2 bases and 8 bases, there was a span of 7 bases. The germline CDR1 and CDR2 sequences are KGHSH and LQKENI.